The text below deals with one T cell receptor (beta chain). The sample is drawn from a study of T cell changes during pregnancy in multiple sclerosis. Libraries were prepared by immunoSEQ multiplex PCR; TCRdb keeps only in-frame clonotypes and omits some of them. Of approximately 60,000 clones in the sample, just over 90% are singletons; the top ten hold 0.36%. Germline CDR1 and CDR2: SQVTM and ANQGSEA. CDR3 length: 13 residues. V lost 4 bases and J 0 bases, leaving 9 bases between the germline ends. This specimen was CD4+ T cells from peripheral blood mononuclear cells, taken before pregnancy. The J gene is TRBJ1-1, the V gene TRBV29-1; no clear D. This TCR was recovered from a female donor with multiple sclerosis, enrolled in a pregnancy study. CDR3 nucleotides: TGCAGCGTTGGACGGGTTATGAACACTGAAGCTTTCTTT. It is translated as CSVGRVMNTEAFF.